Shown below are 22 T cell receptor beta chains from a single sample sequenced in a study of T cell responses to AZD1222 COVID-19 vaccine (dated by TCRdb to about 2021). This specimen's time point label, per the study, means: baseline before first vaccination. Receptors were amplified or captured by the immunoSEQ multiplex PCR assay. The table was pulled from immuneACCESS by TCRdb, which kept in-frame rearrangements only. Such tables lose some clones; where checked, under half of the loss comes from unresolved V genes, and the rest has no known cause. This sample comprises 95,000 to 100,000 clones, roughly 90% of them detected only once. The ten largest clonotypes hold about 15% of the sample. The material sequenced was peripheral blood, taken on day 0 of AZD1222 vaccination. The source of these receptors is an adult in good health.

This clone was recorded a few times. The gene calls are TRBV28 and TRBJ2-7, with TRBD1 matching 7 bases. The V gene end was trimmed by 6 bases and the J gene end by 4 bases; junction bases not matched to a gene: 12. The CDR3 runs to 15 residues. CDR1 is MDHEN and CDR2 is SYDVKM in the germline V gene. CDR3 sequence reads: CASRTQGGAVYEQYF. The CDR3 DNA reads as TGTGCCAGCAGGACCCAAGGGGGCGCGGTTTACGAGCAGTACTTC.

The genes are TRBV6-6 and TRBJ1-5; D uncertain. CDR1 MNHNY and CDR2 SVGAGI come from the germline V gene (reference sequence). The CDR3 has 14 amino acids. V was pared by 2 bases and J by 7 bases, with 12 bases between. CDR3 DNA: TGTGCCAGCAGTTACGGGGAGGGCCGCCAGCCCCAGCATTTT. The encoded protein is CASSYGEGRQPQHF.

The chain couples TRBV10-1 to TRBJ1-1; no definite D call. V was shortened by 0 bases and J by 2 bases, with 7 bases between the two germline ends. This CDR3 is 14 amino acids long. Germline V gene lookup returns CDR1 WNHNN and CDR2 SYGVQD (reference sequence). This chain's CDR3 is CASSESTDNTEAFF. The CDR3 nucleotides are TGCGCCAGCAGTGAGTCTACAGATAACACTGAAGCTTTCTTT.

The chain has TRBV2 and TRBJ2-7; either TRBD1 or TRBD2 may fit D (5 bases each). Trimming left V 8 bases short and J 1 base short, with 18 bases between. The CDR3 extends over 15 amino acids. Germline lookup yields CDR1 SNHLY and CDR2 FYNNEI. The CDR3 loop reads CASLRGVRGSYEQYF. CDR3 DNA: TGTGCCAGCCTAAGGGGTGTACGGGGATCCTACGAGCAGTACTTC.

CDR3 in amino acids: CAWSLGTGINSPLHF. The CDR3 bases are TGTGCCTGGAGCCTTGGGACAGGGATCAATTCACCCCTCCACTTT. The chain couples TRBV30 to TRBJ1-6, with TRBD1 matching 9 bases. The V segment lost 3 bases and the J segment 7 bases; nucleotides outside the gene matches: 7. The CDR3 sequence is 15 residues long. Germline V CDR1 and CDR2: GTSNPN, SVGIG (reference sequence).

The chain has TRBV14 and TRBJ2-1, with TRBD2 as a possible D gene (5 bases). Germline lookup yields CDR1 SGHDN and CDR2 FVKESK. There are 15 residues in the CDR3. The ends were cut back, 2 bases at V and 4 bases at J, with 12 bases in the middle. The chain's CDR3 is CASSQSGEPYNEQFF. In DNA form, the CDR3 reads TGTGCCAGCAGCCAATCTGGGGAGCCATACAATGAGCAGTTCTTC.

The CDR3 DNA reads TGTGCCACCAGCAGAGCGGGTTACGAGCAGTACTTC. Its translation is CATSRAGYEQYF. V gene TRBV15 combines with J gene TRBJ2-7; D is ambiguous. V lost 1 base and J lost 4, with 5 bases in between. The length of the CDR3 is 12 residues. Per germline, CDR1 LNHNV and CDR2 YYDKDF (reference sequence).

The chain has TRBV7-6 and TRBJ2-7, with D perhaps TRBD1 (6 bases). CDR1 and CDR2 (germline): SGHVS, FNYEAQ. This CDR3 has 13 residues. V was shortened by 1 base and J by 4 bases, with 8 bases between the two germline ends. For the CDR3, the DNA is TGTGCCAGCAGCTTAGGACAGGTGTACGAGCAGTACTTC. Amino acids: CASSLGQVYEQYF.

The rearrangement joins TRBV18 to TRBJ2-7, with 7 positions matching TRBD1. The CDR3 length is 15 residues. The trim removed 3 bases at V and 3 bases at J, leaving 8 bases unmatched. From germline, CDR1 is KGHSH and CDR2 LQKENI. Here the CDR3 DNA reads TGTGCCAGCTCACCCCTCCGGGACAGATTCTACGAGCAGTACTTC. It codes for CASSPLRDRFYEQYF.

This clone came up a few times. For the CDR3, the DNA is TGTGCCAGCAGTTTATATTTCGGGGAGCTGTTTTTT. As protein: CASSLYFGELFF. V and J are TRBV28 and TRBJ2-2; D remains unclear. Germline CDR1 MDHEN, CDR2 SYDVKM. The V and J ends lost 1 base and 7 bases respectively, with 4 bases between them. The CDR3 loop spans 12 amino acids.

The sample holds one count of this clone. This chain links TRBV19 with TRBJ2-5; 10 bases agree with TRBD1. V was pared by 3 bases and J by 5 bases, with 6 bases of the junction left unmatched. The CDR3 contains 15 residues. Germline CDR1 reads LNHDA; CDR2 reads SQIVND (reference sequence). CDR3 amino acids: CASSIQGQGFETQYF. The CDR3 DNA follows: TGTGCCAGTAGTATCCAGGGACAGGGGTTTGAGACCCAGTACTTC.

The chain has TRBV11-1 and TRBJ2-3; D unresolved. Germline CDR1 and CDR2: SGHAT and FQDESV (reference sequence). The CDR3 is made up of 13 amino acids. Trimming stripped 4 bases from V and 8 bases from J, with 13 bases between. This CDR3 is CASSSLSPGTQYF. In DNA, the CDR3 is TGTGCCAGCAGCTCCCTTAGCCCAGGTACGCAGTATTTT.

The chain has TRBV9 and TRBJ2-5, with TRBD2 identical over 8 bases. The CDR3 has 17 residues. Trimming removed 4 bases from V and 0 bases from J; junction bases left unmatched: 11. CDR1 is SGDLS and CDR2 is YYNGEE in the germline V gene. The CDR3 bases are TGTGCCAGCAGCTCCCGTGTGGTAGCGGGGTACCAAGAGACCCAGTACTTC. Translation: CASSSRVVAGYQETQYF. The variable domain in full, with the rest retrieved from reference TRBV9 and TRBJ2-5, is DSGVTQTPKHLITATGQRVTLRCSPRSGDLSVYWYQQSLDQGLQFLIQYYNGEERAKGNILERFSAQQFPDLHSELNLSSLELGDSALYFCASSSRVVAGYQETQYFGPGTRLLVL.

The chain couples TRBV2 to TRBJ1-2, with TRBD1 identical over 9 bases. The J segment lost 2 bases and the V segment lost 10 bases, leaving 8 bases of the junction unmatched. The CDR3 sequence is 14 residues long. Germline CDR1 SNHLY, CDR2 FYNNEI. CDR3 sequence: CATRFGQGNYGYTF. DNA of the CDR3: TGTGCCACCCGATTCGGACAGGGGAACTATGGCTACACCTTC.

The chain employs TRBV5-1 and TRBJ2-3; D gene ambiguous. The CDR3 contains 14 residues. V lost 5 bases, J lost 0 bases, and 10 bases lay in between. Per the germline V gene, CDR1 is SGHRS and CDR2 is YFSETQ. The CDR3 sequence: CASRGFTSTDTQYF. CDR3 coding DNA: TGCGCCAGCAGAGGCTTTACTAGCACAGATACGCAGTATTTT.

The chain couples TRBV11-3 to TRBJ1-4; D is undetermined. There are 14 residues in the CDR3. Trimming removed 5 bases from V and 8 bases from J, with 15 bases in between. The V gene's germline CDR1 is SGHNT and CDR2 YENEEA. The CDR3 reads CASSPPGGHEKLFF. The CDR3 DNA reads TGTGCCAGCAGCCCCCCTGGAGGGCACGAAAAACTGTTTTTT. The variable domain in full, completed from reference TRBV11-3 and TRBJ1-4, reads EAGVVQSPRYKIIEKKQPVAFWCNPISGHNTLYWYLQNLGQGPELLIRYENEEAVDDSQLPKDRFSAERLKGVDSTLKIQPAELGDSAVYLCASSPPGGHEKLFFGSGTQLSVL.

The V and J genes are TRBV18 and TRBJ1-5; D ambiguous. CDR3 length equals 15 residues. The ends were cut back, 2 bases at V and 0 bases at J, with 8 bases in the middle. Germline V CDR1 and CDR2: KGHSH, LQKENI. Here the CDR3 reads CASSPGRTSNQPQHF. The CDR3 coding sequence is TGTGCCAGCTCACCAGGCAGGACTAGCAATCAGCCCCAGCATTTT.

The chain couples TRBV7-2 to TRBJ2-3; D ambiguous. The CDR3 runs to 14 residues. Trimming stripped 5 bases from V and 2 bases from J, with 11 bases between. The V gene's germline CDR1 is SGHTA and CDR2 FQGNSA. DNA of the CDR3: TGTGCCAGCAGCGGGTACTTGGACACAGATACGCAGTATTTT. Protein sequence: CASSGYLDTDTQYF.

This CDR3 is CATSDSYTDTQYF. CDR3 nucleotide sequence: TGTGCCACCTCGGACAGCTACACAGATACGCAGTATTTT. The rearrangement joins TRBV6-5 to TRBJ2-3; D is possibly TRBD1 (6 bases). The CDR3 extends over 13 amino acids. Germline assignment: CDR1 MNHEY and CDR2 SVGAGI. With 10 bases removed from V and 2 bases from J, the gap between germline ends came to 13 bases.

The chain joins TRBV5-1 to TRBJ2-3; D not resolved. The germline CDR1 and CDR2 sequences are SGHRS and YFSETQ. This CDR3 region has 15 residues. Trimming left V 3 bases short and J 2 bases short, with 13 bases between. The CDR3 DNA follows: TGCGCCAGCAGCTCCCGGCCCCAACCCACAGATACGCAGTATTTT. Protein sequence: CASSSRPQPTDTQYF.

This clone was picked up one time. J is TRBJ1-3 and V is TRBV7-9; D call uncertain. Germline CDR1 and CDR2: SEHNR and FQNEAQ (reference sequence). V lost 5 bases and J lost 6, with 14 bases in between. This CDR3 is built from 14 residues. The CDR3: CASSGTGSLNTIYF. In DNA, the CDR3 is TGTGCCAGCAGCGGTACGGGGTCCCTAAACACCATATATTTT. The complete variable domain, with remaining parts taken from reference TRBV7-9 and TRBJ1-3, reads DTGVSQNPRHKITKRGQNVTFRCDPISEHNRLYWYRQTLGQGPEFLTYFQNEAQLEKSRLLSDRFSAERPKGSFSTLEIQRTEQGDSAMYLCASSGTGSLNTIYFGEGSWLTVV.

The chain is built from TRBV30 and TRBJ1-4, with D unresolved. Trimming took 1 base from V and 0 from J, leaving 6 bases between them. Germline loops: CDR1 GTSNPN, CDR2 SVGIG (reference sequence). The CDR3 has 14 amino acids. The CDR3 loop reads CAWSGKATNEKLFF. CDR3 in DNA: TGTGCCTGGAGTGGCAAAGCAACTAATGAAAAACTGTTTTTT.